This T cell receptor (beta chain) was captured by sequencing in a study of blood T cell repertoires in COVID-19. The CDR3 length is 15 residues. The V gene's germline CDR1 is LGHNA and CDR2 YNFKEQ. Between the trimmed V and J ends, which lost 1 base and 5 bases, there was a span of 14 bases. TCRdb's table, derived via immunoSEQ multiplex PCR, lists solely in-frame clones and lacks some. The data contain around 130,000 clones, roughly 82% of them singletons. The sample taken for sequencing was peripheral blood. The origin of this receptor is a human donor in a cohort sampled during active COVID-19. The chain recombines TRBV4-2 with TRBJ2-5; D might be TRBD2 (5 bases). This CDR3 is CASSQGGSGGETQYF. In nucleotides, the CDR3 is TGTGCCAGCAGCCAAGGTGGGAGCGGAGGCGAGACCCAGTACTTC.